Below are 14 T cell receptor beta chains sequenced from a single sample in a study of neurological immune-mediated disorders. Via MiXCR, TCRdb re-called the 5' RACE reads, giving one row per CDR3 protein. The table includes fewer than 85,000 distinct CDR3 sequences, around 4.8% detected once. Specimen: PBMCs. These receptor sequences come from a woman between 65 and 79 years old with multiple sclerosis.

This clonotype was detected many times. V gene TRBV7-2 combines with J gene TRBJ2-4; D ambiguous. CDR1 and CDR2 from the germline V gene are SGHTA and FQGNSA. V dropped 2 bases and J dropped 8 bases, with 19 bases sitting between them. The CDR3 consists of 16 residues. This CDR3 reads CASSLRSLTMRDIQYF. CDR3 bases: TGTGCCAGCAGCTTAAGATCCCTGACAATGCGAGACATTCAGTACTTC. The complete variable domain, with remaining parts taken from reference TRBV7-2 and TRBJ2-4, reads GAGVSQSPSNKVTEKGKDVELRCDPISGHTALYWYRQSLGQGLEFLIYFQGNSAPDKSGLPSDRFSAERTGGSVSTLTIQRTQQEDSAVYLCASSLRSLTMRDIQYFGAGTRLSVL.

This clonotype was picked up many times. This chain connects TRBV3-1 to TRBJ2-7, with 9 bases lining up with TRBD2. J lost 3 bases, V lost 4 bases, and 4 bases had no gene match. The CDR3 is 14 residues long. The germline V gene has CDR1 LGHDT and CDR2 YNNKEL (reference sequence). CDR3 in amino acids: CASSPSGRSYEQYF. The CDR3 nucleotides are TGTGCCAGCAGCCCCAGCGGGAGGAGCTACGAGCAGTACTTC.

This clonotype was seen at least ten times. V usage is TRBV15 and J usage is TRBJ2-7; a weak D match, TRBD1 (5 bases). The CDR3 is 17 residues long. V was pared by 0 bases and J by 4 bases, with 19 bases between. CDR1 LNHNV and CDR2 YYDKDF come from the germline V gene (reference sequence). The CDR3 region has the DNA TGTGCCACCAGCAGAGAGGAAGTTTCAGGGTTCGGGTACGAGCAGTACTTC. Protein product: CATSREEVSGFGYEQYF. The full variable domain, completed using reference TRBV15 and TRBJ2-7, is DAMVIQNPRYQVTQFGKPVTLSCSQTLNHNVMYWYQQKSSQAPKLLFHYYDKDFNNEADTPDNFQSRRPNTSFCFLDIRSPGLGDTAMYLCATSREEVSGFGYEQYFGPGTRLTVT.

This clonotype has at least ten counts. This chain connects TRBV20-1 to TRBJ2-3; D may be TRBD1 (7 bases). The CDR3 has 15 residues. Trimming took off 6 bases at V and 3 bases at J, with 19 bases between the two ends. Germline CDR1 is DFQATT and CDR2 is SNEGSKA (reference sequence). CDR3: CSAGGGSPRTDTQYF. The CDR3 coding sequence is TGCAGTGCCGGAGGGGGCTCCCCGCGTACAGATACGCAGTATTTT.

This clonotype has a count of ten or more. V and J are TRBV20-1 and TRBJ2-1; 11 bases are a match to TRBD2. Per the germline V gene, CDR1 is DFQATT and CDR2 is SNEGSKA (reference sequence). This CDR3 is 13 amino acids long. J gave up 11 bases and V 6 bases, and 9 bases lay outside the gene matches. CDR3 region: CSATSGRPDKQFF. CDR3 bases: TGCAGTGCCACTAGCGGGAGACCCGACAAGCAGTTCTTC.

This clonotype was seen ten or more times. J is TRBJ2-1 and V is TRBV14; TRBD2 matches 12 bases. This CDR3 contains 18 residues. CDR1 is SGHDN and CDR2 is FVKESK in the germline V gene. J was trimmed by 3 bases and V by 2 bases; bases with no gene match: 8. The CDR3 sequence: CASSQTGLAGWNYNEQFF. The CDR3 region has the DNA TGTGCCAGCAGCCAAACGGGACTAGCGGGTTGGAACTACAATGAGCAGTTCTTC.

This clonotype was counted many times. The gene calls are TRBV5-8 and TRBJ1-6; 11 bases align to TRBD1. The CDR3 contains 14 residues. Germline loops: CDR1 SGHTS, CDR2 YDEGEE. Unmatched junction bases numbered 2, after V lost 2 bases and J lost 10 bases. In DNA, the CDR3 is TGTGCCAGCAGCTTAGGGGACAGGGGGTCACCCCTCCACTTT. Encoded protein: CASSLGDRGSPLHF.

In this sample, this clonotype turned up many times. The chain carries TRBV20-1 and TRBJ1-2; TRBD1 matches 8 bases. CDR1 is DFQATT and CDR2 is SNEGSKA in the germline V gene (reference sequence). CDR3 length: 15 amino acids. Trimming cost V 3 bases and J 7 bases; bases outside gene matches: 13. The CDR3 DNA reads as TGCAGTGCTAGTGAGGGGGACAGGCTTAGAGGTGGCTACACCTTC. Amino acids: CSASEGDRLRGGYTF.

This clonotype was counted many times. The CDR3 DNA reads as TGCGCCAGCAGCCAACCCGGGACTAGCGGGAGGGCCGTAACGCAGTATTTT. This codes for CASSQPGTSGRAVTQYF. The V and J genes are TRBV4-3 and TRBJ2-3, with 16 bases identical to TRBD2. V dropped 2 bases and J dropped 9; count of bases not matched to a gene: 8. Germline values: CDR1 LGHNA, CDR2 YSLEER. The CDR3 runs 17 residues.

This clonotype has ten or more counts. The rearrangement joins TRBV20-1 to TRBJ2-7; TRBD2 matches 14 bases. The CDR3 consists of 15 residues. Germline-derived CDR1 and CDR2 are DFQATT and SNEGSKA (reference sequence). V trimming: 6 bases; J trimming: 0 bases; junction bases outside the gene matches: 4. Written as DNA, the CDR3 is TGCAGTGCACTGACTAGCGGGAGGGGCTCCTACGAGCAGTACTTC. Translating gives CSALTSGRGSYEQYF.

This chain links TRBV5-1 with TRBJ1-1; D gene uncertain. V lost 5 bases and J lost 1, with 12 bases in between. Germline CDR1 reads SGHRS; CDR2 reads YFSETQ. The CDR3 totals 14 residues. In DNA, the CDR3 is TGCGCCAGCAGTGGGGTAGATCGGAACACTGAAGCTTTCTTT. Protein product: CASSGVDRNTEAFF.

The table lists this clonotype with many counts. The chain uses TRBV4-1 and TRBJ1-1; TRBD1 matches at 7 bases. This CDR3 has 14 amino acids. The V segment lost 2 bases and the J segment 6 bases; nucleotides outside the gene matches: 6. Germline V gene sequence: CDR1 MGHRA, CDR2 YSYEKL. CDR3 DNA sequence: TGCGCCAGCAGCCAACCGACAGGGAGTCCTGAAGCTTTCTTT. It translates to CASSQPTGSPEAFF.

This clonotype was counted only a few times. The chain joins TRBV5-1 to TRBJ2-1; no clear D. The CDR3 contains 15 residues. Looked up from germline, CDR1 is SGHRS and CDR2 is YFSETQ. V shed 4 bases and J shed 0 bases, with 11 bases lying between them. CDR3 protein: CASSLTINSYNEQFF. DNA of the CDR3: TGCGCCAGCAGCCTTACCATTAACTCCTACAATGAGCAGTTCTTC.

At least ten counts were recorded for this clonotype. CDR3 nucleotide sequence: TGTGCCAGCAAGGGGGATAGCAATCAGCCCCAGCATTTT. Protein product: CASKGDSNQPQHF. V and J are TRBV6-1 and TRBJ1-5; TRBD1 is a possible D gene (6 bases). The CDR3 is 13 amino acids. Trimming removed 7 bases at V and 0 bases at J, with 7 bases between. Germline V gives CDR1 MNHNS, CDR2 SASEGT.